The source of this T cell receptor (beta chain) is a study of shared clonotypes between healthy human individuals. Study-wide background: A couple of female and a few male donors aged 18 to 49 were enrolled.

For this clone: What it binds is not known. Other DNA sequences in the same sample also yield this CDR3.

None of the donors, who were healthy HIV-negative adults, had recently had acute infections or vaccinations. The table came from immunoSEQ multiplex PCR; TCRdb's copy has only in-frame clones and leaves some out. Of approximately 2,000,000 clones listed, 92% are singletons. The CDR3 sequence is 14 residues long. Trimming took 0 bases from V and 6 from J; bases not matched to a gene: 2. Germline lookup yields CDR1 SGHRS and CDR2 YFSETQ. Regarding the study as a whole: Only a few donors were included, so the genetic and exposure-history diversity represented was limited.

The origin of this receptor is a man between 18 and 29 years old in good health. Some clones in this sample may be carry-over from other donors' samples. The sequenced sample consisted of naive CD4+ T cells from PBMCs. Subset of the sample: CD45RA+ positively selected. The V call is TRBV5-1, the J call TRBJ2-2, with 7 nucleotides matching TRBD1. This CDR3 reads CASSLDTGAGELFF. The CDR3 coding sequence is TGCGCCAGCAGCTTGGATACAGGGGCCGGGGAGCTGTTTTTT.